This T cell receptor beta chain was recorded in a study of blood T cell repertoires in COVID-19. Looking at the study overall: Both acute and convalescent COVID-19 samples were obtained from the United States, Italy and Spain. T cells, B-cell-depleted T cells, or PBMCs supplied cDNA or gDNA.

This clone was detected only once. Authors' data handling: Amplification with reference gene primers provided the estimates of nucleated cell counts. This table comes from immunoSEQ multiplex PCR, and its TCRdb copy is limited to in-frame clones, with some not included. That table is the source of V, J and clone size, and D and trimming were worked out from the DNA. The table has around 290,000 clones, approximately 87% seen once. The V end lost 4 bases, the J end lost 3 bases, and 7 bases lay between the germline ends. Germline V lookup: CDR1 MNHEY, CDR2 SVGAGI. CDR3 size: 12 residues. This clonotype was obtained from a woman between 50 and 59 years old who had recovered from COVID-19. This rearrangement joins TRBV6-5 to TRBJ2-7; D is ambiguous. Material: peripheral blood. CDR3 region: CASSSLFYEQYF. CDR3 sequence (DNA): TGTGCCAGCAGTTCGTTATTCTACGAGCAGTACTTC.